The T cell receptor beta chain described here comes from a study of blood T cells in healthy people across ages. A second about 6 to 11 cycle PCR used barcoded and J-beta primers. Using its own MiXCR run on the 5' RACE reads, TCRdb lists one record per CDR3 protein. The repertoire includes hundreds of thousands of distinct CDR3 sequences, 49% of them detected once, and 25% to 35% sits in the top ten. The trim removed 0 bases at V and 5 bases at J, leaving 3 bases unmatched. The CDR3 contains 15 residues. Germline V lookup: CDR1 MGHRA, CDR2 YSYEKL. Specimen: blood. The V and J genes are TRBV4-1 and TRBJ2-2, with 7 nucleotides matching TRBD2. This receptor was identified in a woman aged 55-69 years in good health. The CDR3 DNA reads TGCGCCAGCAGCCAAGATGACGGGGGGACCGGGGAGCTGTTTTTT. The encoded protein is CASSQDDGGTGELFF.